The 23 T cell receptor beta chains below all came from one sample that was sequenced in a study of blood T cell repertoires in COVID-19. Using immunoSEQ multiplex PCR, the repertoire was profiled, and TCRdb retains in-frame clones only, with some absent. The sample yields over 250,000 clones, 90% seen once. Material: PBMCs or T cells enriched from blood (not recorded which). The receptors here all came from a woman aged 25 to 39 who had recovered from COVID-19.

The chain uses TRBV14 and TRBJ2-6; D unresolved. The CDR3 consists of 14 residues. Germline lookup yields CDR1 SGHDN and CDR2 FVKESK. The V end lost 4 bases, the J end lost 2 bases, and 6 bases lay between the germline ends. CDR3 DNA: TGTGCCAGCAGCCTCCGGGCTGGGGCCAACGTCCTGACTTTC. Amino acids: CASSLRAGANVLTF.

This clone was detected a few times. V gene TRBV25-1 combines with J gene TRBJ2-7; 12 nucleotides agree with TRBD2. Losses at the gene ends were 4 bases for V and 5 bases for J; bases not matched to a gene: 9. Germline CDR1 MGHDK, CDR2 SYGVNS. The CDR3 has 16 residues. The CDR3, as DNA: TGTGCCAGCAGTGCCCCTGGACTAGCGGGAACGGACGAGCAGTACTTC. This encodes CASSAPGLAGTDEQYF.

CDR3 coding DNA: TGTGCCAGCAGTTCTTCCCCCTCGGACATCGCTAACTATGGCTACACCTTC. Translated, it gives CASSSSPSDIANYGYTF. The chain uses TRBV28 and TRBJ1-2, with D maybe TRBD1 (5 bases). Trimming cost V 4 bases and J 0 bases, with 18 bases left between them. Per germline, CDR1 MDHEN and CDR2 SYDVKM. The CDR3 contains 17 residues.

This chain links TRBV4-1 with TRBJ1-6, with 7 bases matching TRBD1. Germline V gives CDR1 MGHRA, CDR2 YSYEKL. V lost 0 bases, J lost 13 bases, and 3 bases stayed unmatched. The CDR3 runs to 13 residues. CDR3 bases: TGCGCCAGCAGCCAAGAAGACAGGGACCCCCTCCACTTT. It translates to CASSQEDRDPLHF.

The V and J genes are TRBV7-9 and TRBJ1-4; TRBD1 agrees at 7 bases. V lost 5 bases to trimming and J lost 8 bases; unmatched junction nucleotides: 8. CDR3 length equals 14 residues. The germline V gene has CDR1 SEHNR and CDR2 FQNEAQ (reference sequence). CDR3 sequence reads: CASSRSGTEEKLFF. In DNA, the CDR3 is TGTGCCAGCAGCCGCTCAGGGACAGAAGAAAAACTGTTTTTT.

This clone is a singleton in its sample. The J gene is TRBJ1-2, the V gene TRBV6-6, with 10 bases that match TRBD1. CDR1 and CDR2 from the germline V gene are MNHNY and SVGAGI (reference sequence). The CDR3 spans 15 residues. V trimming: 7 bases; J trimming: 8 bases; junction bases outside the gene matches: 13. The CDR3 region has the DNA TGTGCCAGCAATGCAATCGGGACAGGGGCCCGCGGCTACACCTTC. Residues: CASNAIGTGARGYTF.

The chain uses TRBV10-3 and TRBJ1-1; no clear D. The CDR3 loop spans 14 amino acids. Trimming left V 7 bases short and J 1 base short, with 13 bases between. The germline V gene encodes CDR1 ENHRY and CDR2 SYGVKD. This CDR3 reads CAIKGVGRNTEAFF. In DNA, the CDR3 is TGTGCCATCAAGGGAGTTGGGCGGAACACTGAAGCTTTCTTT.

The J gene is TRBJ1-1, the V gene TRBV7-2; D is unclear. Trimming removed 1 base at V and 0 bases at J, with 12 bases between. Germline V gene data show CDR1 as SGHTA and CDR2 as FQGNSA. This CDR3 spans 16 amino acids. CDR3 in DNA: TGTGCCAGCAGCTTAGTTTCCGGTGCCATGAACACTGAAGCTTTCTTT. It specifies CASSLVSGAMNTEAFF.

DNA for the CDR3: TGTGCCAGCAGGCCAGGGGTTGGGAGCAATCAGCCCCAGCATTTT. Amino acids: CASRPGVGSNQPQHF. The chain links TRBV28 to TRBJ1-5; D is perhaps TRBD1 (6 bases). The CDR3 runs to 15 residues. Trimming removed 6 bases from V and 1 base from J, with 13 bases in between. From germline, CDR1 is MDHEN and CDR2 SYDVKM.

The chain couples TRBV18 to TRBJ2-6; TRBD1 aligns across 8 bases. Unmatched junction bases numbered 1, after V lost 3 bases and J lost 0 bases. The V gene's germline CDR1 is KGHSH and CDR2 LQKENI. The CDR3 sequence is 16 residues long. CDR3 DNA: TGTGCCAGCTCACCTACAGGGGGCTCTGGGGCCAACGTCCTGACTTTC. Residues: CASSPTGGSGANVLTF. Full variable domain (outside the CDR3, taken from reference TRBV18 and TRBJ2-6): NAGVMQNPRHLVRRRGQEARLRCSPMKGHSHVYWYRQLPEEGLKFMVYLQKENIIDESGMPKERFSAEFPKEGPSILRIQQVVRGDSAAYFCASSPTGGSGANVLTFGAGSRLTVL.

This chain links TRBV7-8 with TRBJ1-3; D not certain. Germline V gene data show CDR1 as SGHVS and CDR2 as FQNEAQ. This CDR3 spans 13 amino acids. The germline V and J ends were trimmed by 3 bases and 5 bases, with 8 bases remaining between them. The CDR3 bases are TGTGCCAGCAGCTTCGGGATCAGAAACACCATATATTTT. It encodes CASSFGIRNTIYF.

The CDR3 DNA reads TGTGCCAGCAGCTTTTACGCGGGACAGGGTGATCAGCCCCAGCATTTT. It translates to CASSFYAGQGDQPQHF. This chain joins TRBV5-6 and TRBJ1-5; 9 bases are a match to TRBD1. The germline CDR1 and CDR2 sequences are SGHDT and YYEEEE. This CDR3 region has 16 residues. With V trimmed by 2 bases and J by 5 bases, 8 bases remained unmatched.

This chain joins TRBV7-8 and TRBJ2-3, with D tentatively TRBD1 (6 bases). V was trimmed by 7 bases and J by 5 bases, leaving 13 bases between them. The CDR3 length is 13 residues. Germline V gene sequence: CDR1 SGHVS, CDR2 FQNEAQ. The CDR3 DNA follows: TGTGCCAGCAACCCCGTGGACAGAGATACGCAGTATTTT. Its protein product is CASNPVDRDTQYF.

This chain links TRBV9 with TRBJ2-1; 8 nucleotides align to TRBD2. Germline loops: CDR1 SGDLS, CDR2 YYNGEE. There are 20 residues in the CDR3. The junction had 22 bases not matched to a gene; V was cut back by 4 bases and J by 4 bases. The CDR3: CASSLQVREGPGLGYNEQFF. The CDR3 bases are TGTGCCAGCAGCCTACAGGTACGGGAGGGTCCGGGCTTGGGATACAATGAGCAGTTCTTC.

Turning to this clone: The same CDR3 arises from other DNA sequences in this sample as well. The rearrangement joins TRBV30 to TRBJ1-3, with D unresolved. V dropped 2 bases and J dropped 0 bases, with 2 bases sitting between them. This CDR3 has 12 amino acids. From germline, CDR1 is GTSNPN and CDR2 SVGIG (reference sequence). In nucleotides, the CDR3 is TGTGCCTGGAGTCTCTCTGGAAACACCATATATTTT. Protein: CAWSLSGNTIYF.

The CDR3 region is CASSYTRQGLGYTF. The DNA for the CDR3 is TGTGCCAGCAGTTACACGAGACAGGGTCTCGGCTACACCTTC. The V and J genes are TRBV6-5 and TRBJ1-2, with TRBD1 matching over 7 bases. J lost 8 bases, V lost 2 bases, and 8 bases had no gene match. Germline lookup yields CDR1 MNHEY and CDR2 SVGAGI. The CDR3 spans 14 residues.

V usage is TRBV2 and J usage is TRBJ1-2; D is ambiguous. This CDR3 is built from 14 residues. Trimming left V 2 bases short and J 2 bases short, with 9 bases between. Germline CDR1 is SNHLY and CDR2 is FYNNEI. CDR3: CASSELPENYGYTF. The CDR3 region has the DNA TGTGCCAGCAGTGAATTGCCCGAGAACTATGGCTACACCTTC.

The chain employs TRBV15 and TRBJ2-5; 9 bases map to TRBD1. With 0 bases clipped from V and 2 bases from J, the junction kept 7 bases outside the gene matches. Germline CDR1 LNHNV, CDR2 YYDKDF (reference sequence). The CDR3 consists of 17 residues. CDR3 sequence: CATSRDLIGTGQETQYF. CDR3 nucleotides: TGTGCCACCAGCAGAGATCTTATAGGGACAGGGCAAGAGACCCAGTACTTC. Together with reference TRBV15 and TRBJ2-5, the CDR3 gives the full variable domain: DAMVIQNPRYQVTQFGKPVTLSCSQTLNHNVMYWYQQKSSQAPKLLFHYYDKDFNNEADTPDNFQSRRPNTSFCFLDIRSPGLGDTAMYLCATSRDLIGTGQETQYFGPGTRLLVL.

The CDR3 protein is CASSIDRATEAFF. The CDR3 bases are TGTGCCAGTAGTATAGACAGGGCCACTGAAGCTTTCTTT. The chain employs TRBV19 and TRBJ1-1; D perhaps matches TRBD1 (5 bases). Germline V gives CDR1 LNHDA, CDR2 SQIVND (reference sequence). Between the trimmed V and J ends, which lost 0 bases and 4 bases, there was a span of 6 bases. The CDR3 extends over 13 amino acids.

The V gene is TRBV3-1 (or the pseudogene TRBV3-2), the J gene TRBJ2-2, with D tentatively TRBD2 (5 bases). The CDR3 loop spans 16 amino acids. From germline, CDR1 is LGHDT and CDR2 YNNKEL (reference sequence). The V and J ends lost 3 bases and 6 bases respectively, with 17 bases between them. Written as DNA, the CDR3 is TGTGCCAGCAGCCAGCCGGGCGGACTCGGGGCCGGGGAGCTGTTTTTT. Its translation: CASSQPGGLGAGELFF.

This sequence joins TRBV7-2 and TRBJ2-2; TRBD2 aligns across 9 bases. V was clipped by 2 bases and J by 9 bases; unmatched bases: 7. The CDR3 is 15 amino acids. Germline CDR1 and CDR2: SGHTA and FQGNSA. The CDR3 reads CASSLYLAGSRELFF. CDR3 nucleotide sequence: TGTGCCAGCAGCTTATATCTAGCGGGATCGAGGGAGCTGTTTTTT.

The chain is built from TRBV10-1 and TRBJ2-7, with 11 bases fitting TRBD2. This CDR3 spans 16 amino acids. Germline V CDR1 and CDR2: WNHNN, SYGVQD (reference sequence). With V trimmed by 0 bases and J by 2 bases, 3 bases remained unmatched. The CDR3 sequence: CASSESLAGGTYEQYF. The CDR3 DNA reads TGCGCCAGCAGTGAGTCGCTAGCGGGAGGAACCTACGAGCAGTACTTC.

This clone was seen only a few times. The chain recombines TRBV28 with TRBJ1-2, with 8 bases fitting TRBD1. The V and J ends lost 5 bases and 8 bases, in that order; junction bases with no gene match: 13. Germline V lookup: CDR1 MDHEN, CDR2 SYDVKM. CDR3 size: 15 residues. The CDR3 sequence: CASSPGLAGGGGYTF. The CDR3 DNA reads TGTGCCAGCAGTCCCGGTTTAGCAGGGGGCGGGGGCTACACCTTC.